The 9 T cell receptor beta chains below come from one sample, sequenced in a study of monozygotic twins with inflammatory bowel disease. Reanalyzing the 5' RACE reads, TCRdb keeps one entry per CDR3 protein, without DNA. The sample totals some 400,000 distinct CDR3 sequences. The sequenced sample was blood. All receptors derive from a human donor with ulcerative colitis or Crohn's disease, or a healthy co-twin of an affected twin (not recorded which).

This chain uses TRBV7-2 with TRBJ2-7; TCRdb's D call, TRBD2, is unchecked because there is no DNA. Germline V gene sequence: CDR1 SGHTA, CDR2 FQGNSA. This CDR3 is 15 amino acids long. Here the CDR3 reads CASSPSGIASTMQYF.

The chain carries TRBV28 and TRBJ2-4; TCRdb picks TRBD1, but there is no DNA to check that call. CDR1 and CDR2 (germline): MDHEN, SYDVKM. The CDR3 runs 12 residues. Here the CDR3 reads CASTSGVDIQYF.

The V gene is TRBV12-3 or TRBV12-4, the J gene TRBJ2-2; TCRdb proposes TRBD2, but this gene call is untestable without DNA. The CDR3 covers 16 residues. This CDR3 is CASRGKGITNTGELFF.

The chain couples TRBV7-2 to TRBJ2-3; TCRdb picks TRBD2, but there is no DNA to check that call. The CDR3 contains 15 residues. The V gene's germline CDR1 is SGHTA and CDR2 FQGNSA. CDR3 amino acids: CASSLLGGVTDTQYF. The complete variable domain, with remaining parts taken from reference TRBV7-2 and TRBJ2-3, reads GAGVSQSPSNKVTEKGKDVELRCDPISGHTALYWYRQSLGQGLEFLIYFQGNSAPDKSGLPSDRFSAERTGGSVSTLTIQRTQQEDSAVYLCASSLLGGVTDTQYFGPGTRLTVL.

The genes are TRBV19 and TRBJ2-7; the D gene TCRdb calls, TRBD1, cannot be checked with no DNA. CDR1 is LNHDA, CDR2 SQIVND, per germline (reference sequence). The CDR3 runs to 14 residues. The chain's CDR3 is CASSTGTVSYEQYF.

The rearrangement links TRBV7-3 to TRBJ1-1; the D call from TCRdb, TRBD1, cannot be confirmed without DNA. CDR1 and CDR2 (germline): SGHTA, FQGTGA. The CDR3 is made up of 13 amino acids. Here the CDR3 reads CASSGRGNTEAFF.

The chain links TRBV28 to TRBJ1-5; TCRdb proposes TRBD1, but this gene call is untestable without DNA. CDR3 size: 16 residues. CDR1 is MDHEN and CDR2 is SYDVKM in the germline V gene. This CDR3 reads CASSLSSPGGNQPQHF.

The CDR3 loop is CASSLGLVLDRFEQYF. The gene calls are TRBV7-2 and TRBJ2-7; no DNA is available, so the TRBD2 call from TCRdb remains unchecked. This CDR3 has 16 residues. Germline values: CDR1 SGHTA, CDR2 FQGNSA. Together with reference TRBV7-2 and TRBJ2-7, the CDR3 gives the full variable domain: GAGVSQSPSNKVTEKGKDVELRCDPISGHTALYWYRQSLGQGLEFLIYFQGNSAPDKSGLPSDRFSAERTGGSVSTLTIQRTQQEDSAVYLCASSLGLVLDRFEQYFGPGTRLTVT.

This chain joins TRBV12-3 or TRBV12-4 and TRBJ1-3; TCRdb proposes TRBD1, but this gene call is untestable without DNA. There are 16 residues in the CDR3. CDR3 in amino acids: CASSSFTGYSGNTIYF.